Below, 24 T cell receptor beta chains from the same sample are listed, as sequenced in a study of T cell changes during pregnancy in multiple sclerosis. The method was immunoSEQ multiplex PCR; TCRdb's version includes in-frame clones alone and lacks a portion of them. The sample includes roughly 90,000 clones, over 80% seen only once; the top ten take around 4%. This sample comprised peripheral blood, obtained in the first trimester of pregnancy. Receptor source: a female donor with multiple sclerosis, enrolled in a pregnancy study.

This clone was found a few times. The CDR3 DNA follows: TGCGCCAGCAGCCAAGATGGCCCGACAAATTCGGTTTCACCCCTCCACTTT. Protein: CASSQDGPTNSVSPLHF. The J gene is TRBJ1-6, the V gene TRBV4-1; D unresolved. The ends were cut back, 0 bases at V and 9 bases at J, with 18 bases in the middle. CDR1 is MGHRA and CDR2 is YSYEKL in the germline V gene. The CDR3 loop spans 17 amino acids.

The rearrangement links TRBV19 to TRBJ1-1; perhaps TRBD1 as D (5 bases). The germline V and J ends were trimmed by 10 bases and 5 bases, with 11 bases remaining between them. CDR3 size: 11 residues. Germline CDR1 and CDR2: LNHDA and SQIVND (reference sequence). The CDR3 reads CATKRGTEAFF. The CDR3 DNA reads as TGTGCCACCAAAAGGGGAACTGAAGCTTTCTTT.

In its sample, this clone was seen once. Other DNA sequences in this specimen translate into the identical CDR3. V gene TRBV7-9 combines with J gene TRBJ1-2, with D perhaps TRBD1 (6 bases). The CDR3 totals 13 residues. The germline V and J ends were trimmed by 1 base and 4 bases, with 7 bases remaining between them. Germline V gives CDR1 SEHNR, CDR2 FQNEAQ (reference sequence). CDR3 sequence: CASSLGQVYGYTF. For the CDR3, the DNA is TGTGCCAGCAGCTTAGGACAGGTCTATGGCTACACCTTC.

V usage is TRBV2 and J usage is TRBJ1-1; a weak D match, TRBD1 (5 bases). Trimming removed 4 bases from V and 5 bases from J, with 14 bases in between. This CDR3 spans 14 amino acids. Germline-derived CDR1 and CDR2 are SNHLY and FYNNEI. CDR3 protein: CASSGPRVTTEAFF. The CDR3 DNA reads as TGTGCCAGCAGTGGCCCCAGGGTTACAACTGAAGCTTTCTTT. The full variable domain, its missing parts supplied by reference TRBV2 and TRBJ1-1, is EPEVTQTPSHQVTQMGQEVILRCVPISNHLYFYWYRQILGQKVEFLVSFYNNEISEKSEIFDDQFSVERPDGSNFTLKIRSTKLEDSAMYFCASSGPRVTTEAFFGQGTRLTVV.

The chain carries TRBV5-5 and TRBJ2-7, with D uncertain. The germline CDR1 and CDR2 sequences are SGHKS and YYEKEE (reference sequence). Trimming cost V 0 bases and J 3 bases, with 4 bases left between them. The CDR3 covers 12 residues. In DNA form, the CDR3 reads TGTGCCAGCAGCTTGGGACACTACGAGCAGTACTTC. As protein: CASSLGHYEQYF.

The chain joins TRBV18 to TRBJ1-6, with 7 nucleotides matching TRBD1. V gave up 2 bases and J gave up 8 bases; unmatched junction bases: 6. Looked up from germline, CDR1 is KGHSH and CDR2 is LQKENI. The CDR3 extends over 15 amino acids. Written as DNA, the CDR3 is TGTGCCAGCTCACCAGTTTTCGGACAGGATTCACCCCTCCACTTT. Its translation: CASSPVFGQDSPLHF.

The genes are TRBV5-6 and TRBJ2-1, with 7 nucleotides matching TRBD2. J was trimmed by 0 bases and V by 4 bases; bases with no gene match: 4. The CDR3 loop spans 15 amino acids. Per germline, CDR1 SGHDT and CDR2 YYEEEE. The CDR3 protein is CASSLPGGSYNEQFF. The DNA for the CDR3 is TGTGCCAGCAGCCTCCCGGGGGGCTCCTACAATGAGCAGTTCTTC.

The gene calls are TRBV9 and TRBJ1-3; D gene ambiguous. From germline, CDR1 is SGDLS and CDR2 YYNGEE. Trimming left V 3 bases short and J 2 bases short, with 9 bases between. This CDR3 region has 14 residues. CDR3 sequence reads: CASSGEMAGNTIYF. CDR3 DNA sequence: TGTGCCAGCAGCGGCGAGATGGCTGGAAACACCATATATTTT.

This clone was counted once. The chain carries TRBV20-1 and TRBJ2-5; D is unresolved. Germline V gives CDR1 DFQATT, CDR2 SNEGSKA (reference sequence). V was clipped by 6 bases and J by 2 bases, with 4 bases between them. The CDR3 is 10 residues long. The CDR3 sequence is CSAQQETQYF. The DNA for the CDR3 is TGCAGTGCACAACAAGAGACCCAGTACTTC.

The CDR3 nucleotides read TGTGCCAGCAGCTTAATCCTCCCGGGACAGGGGGCGGTGGAAGCTTTCTTT. Encoded protein: CASSLILPGQGAVEAFF. The chain recombines TRBV11-2 with TRBJ1-1; TRBD1 matches 12 bases. The germline V gene has CDR1 SGHAT and CDR2 FQNNGV. Trimming at V came to 2 bases and at J to 8 bases, leaving 12 bases not matched to a gene. The CDR3 covers 17 residues.

This clone occurred once. The rearrangement joins TRBV10-2 to TRBJ2-1, with 7 bases fitting TRBD2. This CDR3 has 13 residues. The germline CDR1 and CDR2 sequences are WSHSY and SAAADI. Trimming took 9 bases from V and 5 from J; bases not matched to a gene: 7. This CDR3 is CASLAVINNEQFF. The CDR3 region has the DNA TGCGCCAGTCTAGCGGTAATAAACAATGAGCAGTTCTTC.

The genes are TRBV28 and TRBJ1-5, with TRBD1 as a possible D gene (6 bases). Germline lookup yields CDR1 MDHEN and CDR2 SYDVKM. Trimming took 2 bases from V and 7 from J, leaving 15 bases between them. The CDR3 spans 15 residues. The CDR3 reads CASSLRSGAGQPQHF. The DNA of the CDR3 is TGTGCCAGCAGTTTAAGGTCAGGGGCGGGCCAGCCCCAGCATTTT.

This chain links TRBV9 with TRBJ1-2; a possible D gene is TRBD1 (5 bases). The CDR3 runs 15 residues. With 3 bases removed from V and 4 bases from J, the gap between germline ends came to 16 bases. Germline V gene lookup returns CDR1 SGDLS and CDR2 YYNGEE. The CDR3 DNA reads TGTGCCAGCAGCGCAGCGACCACGGGGGGCTATGGCTACACCTTC. It specifies CASSAATTGGYGYTF.

This clone is a singleton in its sample. This chain links TRBV14 with TRBJ1-4; no clear D gene. V gave up 3 bases and J gave up 7 bases, with 9 bases separating them. The CDR3 runs 13 residues. From germline, CDR1 is SGHDN and CDR2 FVKESK. CDR3 in amino acids: CASSQGRGEKLFF. In DNA, the CDR3 is TGTGCCAGCAGCCAGGGCCGTGGTGAAAAACTGTTTTTT.

The chain links TRBV7-6 to TRBJ2-7; D is unclear. Germline V gene sequence: CDR1 SGHVS, CDR2 FNYEAQ. Trimming removed 5 bases at V and 2 bases at J, with 10 bases between. This CDR3 contains 13 residues. The CDR3 coding sequence is TGTGCCAGCAGCCCCCGGTTAACCTACGAGCAGTACTTC. Translation: CASSPRLTYEQYF.

The chain combines TRBV10-3 with TRBJ1-2; D may be TRBD1 (5 bases). The CDR3 runs 16 residues. CDR1 is ENHRY and CDR2 is SYGVKD in the germline V gene. Deletions cut 2 bases from V and 6 bases from J, with 19 bases between. The CDR3, as DNA: TGTGCCATCAGTGAGCACCCCGGGTTGCAGGGCAATGGCTACACCTTC. Its translation is CAISEHPGLQGNGYTF.

This clone was observed a single time. The chain recombines TRBV27 with TRBJ2-7; 7 bases agree with TRBD1. The ends lost 4 bases at V and 2 bases at J; junction bases unmatched: 8. This CDR3 comprises 15 residues. CDR1 is MNHEY and CDR2 is SMNVEV in the germline V gene (reference sequence). CDR3 residues: CASSSPGQATYEQYF. The CDR3, as DNA: TGTGCCAGCAGTTCACCCGGACAGGCGACCTACGAGCAGTACTTC.

The V and J genes are TRBV13 and TRBJ2-7, with D possibly TRBD2 on 5 matching bases. The V and J ends lost 1 base and 4 bases respectively, with 8 bases between them. The CDR3 consists of 13 residues. Germline CDR1 PRHDT, CDR2 FYEKMQ (reference sequence). The CDR3 reads CASSLAGSYEQYF. In DNA form, the CDR3 reads TGTGCCAGCAGCTTAGCGGGGTCGTACGAGCAGTACTTC.

V gene TRBV27 combines with J gene TRBJ2-7; D is possibly TRBD2 (6 bases). The V gene's germline CDR1 is MNHEY and CDR2 SMNVEV (reference sequence). Trimming shortened V by 1 base and J by 3 bases, and 10 bases separated the two germline ends. The CDR3 spans 14 residues. The CDR3 reads CASSLFRGSYEQYF. As DNA, the CDR3 is TGTGCCAGCAGTTTATTTCGGGGGAGCTACGAGCAGTACTTC.

The table lists this clone with a count of one. Here the CDR3 reads CASSQAGGSIAKNIQYF. The CDR3 DNA follows: TGTGCCAGCAGCCAGGCAGGGGGATCAATAGCCAAAAACATTCAGTACTTC. V and J are TRBV14 and TRBJ2-4; TRBD1 agrees at 7 bases. The V gene's germline CDR1 is SGHDN and CDR2 FVKESK. There are 17 residues in the CDR3. J lost 0 bases, V lost 3 bases, and 8 bases had no gene match.

The genes are TRBV6-6 and TRBJ1-1, with D perhaps matching TRBD1 (5 bases). This CDR3 spans 12 amino acids. The germline gives CDR1 MNHNY, CDR2 SVGAGI (reference sequence). Trimming removed 7 bases at V and 11 bases at J, with 17 bases between. The CDR3 protein is CASTKWGEWAFF. The CDR3 nucleotides are TGTGCCAGCACCAAATGGGGGGAGTGGGCTTTCTTT.

V gene TRBV14 combines with J gene TRBJ1-2; no firm D call. This CDR3 has 11 amino acids. Per the germline V gene, CDR1 is SGHDN and CDR2 is FVKESK. V was trimmed by 4 bases and J by 6 bases, leaving 6 bases between them. DNA of the CDR3: TGTGCCAGCAGCCGCGGGGATGGCTACACCTTC. This gives the protein CASSRGDGYTF.

V is TRBV9 and J is TRBJ2-2; TRBD2 aligns across 8 bases. This CDR3 has 16 amino acids. V shed 3 bases and J 1 base; nucleotides not matched to a gene: 5. Germline CDR1 and CDR2: SGDLS and YYNGEE. This chain's CDR3 is CASSAELAENTGELFF. CDR3 nucleotide sequence: TGTGCCAGCAGCGCTGAACTAGCGGAGAACACCGGGGAGCTGTTTTTT.

V is TRBV7-2 and J is TRBJ2-1; 10 bases line up with TRBD2. With 5 bases clipped from V and 4 bases from J, the junction kept 5 bases outside the gene matches. Germline V gives CDR1 SGHTA, CDR2 FQGNSA. CDR3 length: 15 amino acids. CDR3 DNA sequence: TGTGCCAGCAGCCCCGGACTAGCGGATTACAATGAGCAGTTCTTC. Amino acids: CASSPGLADYNEQFF. Full variable domain (outside the CDR3, taken from reference TRBV7-2 and TRBJ2-1): GAGVSQSPSNKVTEKGKDVELRCDPISGHTALYWYRQSLGQGLEFLIYFQGNSAPDKSGLPSDRFSAERTGGSVSTLTIQRTQQEDSAVYLCASSPGLADYNEQFFGPGTRLTVL.